Following are 25 T cell receptor beta chains from one sample sequenced in a study of blood T cell repertoires in COVID-19. The protocol was immunoSEQ multiplex PCR, while the TCRdb copy is restricted to in-frame clones and leaves out a portion. The sample contains about 88,000 clones, 90% to 95% of which appear only once. Sequencing used peripheral blood. The source of these receptors is a man aged 55-75 years with acute or convalescent COVID-19.

The chain couples TRBV29-1 to TRBJ2-4; maybe TRBD2 (7 bases). This CDR3 is built from 12 residues. V lost 5 bases to trimming and J lost 6 bases, with 11 bases between them. Germline CDR1 and CDR2: SQVTM and ANQGSEA. In DNA, the CDR3 is TGCAGCGTTCAGAGGGGGGGAAACATTCAGTACTTC. Translation: CSVQRGGNIQYF.

This chain connects TRBV30 to TRBJ1-2; D perhaps matches TRBD1 (5 bases). The CDR3 runs 11 residues. Per the germline V gene, CDR1 is GTSNPN and CDR2 is SVGIG (reference sequence). With 2 bases removed from V and 5 bases from J, the gap between germline ends came to 6 bases. The CDR3 DNA is TGTGCCTGGAGTAGGGGTTATGGCTACACCTTC. It translates to CAWSRGYGYTF. The complete variable domain, with remaining parts taken from reference TRBV30 and TRBJ1-2, reads SQTIHQWPATLVQPVGSPLSLECTVEGTSNPNLYWYRQAAGRGLQLLFYSVGIGQISSEVPQNLSASRPQDRQFILSSKKLLLSDSGFYLCAWSRGYGYTFGSGTRLTVV.

The chain is built from TRBV6-5 and TRBJ1-1; D not resolved. Looked up from germline, CDR1 is MNHEY and CDR2 is SVGAGI. This CDR3 comprises 13 residues. V was shortened by 6 bases and J by 0 bases, with 8 bases between the two germline ends. DNA of the CDR3: TGTGCCAGCAGGTTAGAAATGAACACTGAAGCTTTCTTT. Its translation: CASRLEMNTEAFF.

The rearrangement uses TRBV25-1 and TRBJ2-6, with D unclear. V gave up 3 bases and J gave up 0 bases, with 3 bases separating them. The length of the CDR3 is 14 residues. Germline-derived CDR1 and CDR2 are MGHDK and SYGVNS. CDR3 sequence (DNA): TGTGCCAGCAGTGAGCGCTCTGGGGCCAACGTCCTGACTTTC. Protein sequence: CASSERSGANVLTF. Full variable domain (missing parts from reference TRBV25-1 and TRBJ2-6): EADIYQTPRYLVIGTGKKITLECSQTMGHDKMYWYQQDPGMELHLIHYSYGVNSTEKGDLSSESTVSRIRTEHFPLTLESARPSHTSQYLCASSERSGANVLTFGAGSRLTVL.

This chain connects TRBV28 to TRBJ2-7; D call uncertain. The germline V gene encodes CDR1 MDHEN and CDR2 SYDVKM. Deletions cut 5 bases from V and 6 bases from J, with 17 bases between. The CDR3 consists of 14 residues. The CDR3 DNA follows: TGTGCCAGCAGTCCTCTGGGTATAGCTCGCGAGCAGTACTTC. This encodes CASSPLGIAREQYF.

The V call is TRBV19, the J call TRBJ1-1, with D uncertain. There are 13 residues in the CDR3. The V end was cut by 5 bases, the J end by 5 bases, with 12 bases between. In germline, CDR1 is LNHDA, CDR2 SQIVND (reference sequence). The CDR3 DNA reads TGTGCCAGTAGTGAGGGAGTCGGGACTGAAGCTTTCTTT. This gives the protein CASSEGVGTEAFF. The variable domain in full, completed from reference TRBV19 and TRBJ1-1, reads DGGITQSPKYLFRKEGQNVTLSCEQNLNHDAMYWYRQDPGQGLRLIYYSQIVNDFQKGDIAEGYSVSREKKESFPLTVTSAQKNPTAFYLCASSEGVGTEAFFGQGTRLTVV.

This clone was observed once. The chain employs TRBV9 and TRBJ2-2; possible D gene TRBD2, 5 bases. CDR3 length: 15 amino acids. Germline CDR1 is SGDLS and CDR2 is YYNGEE. Trimming left V 5 bases short and J 5 bases short, with 16 bases between. CDR3 protein: CASSPWRAETGELFF. The CDR3 nucleotides read TGTGCCAGCAGTCCATGGCGGGCAGAGACCGGGGAGCTGTTTTTT.

V is TRBV5-1 and J is TRBJ2-1; tentatively, D is TRBD2 (6 bases). V shed 4 bases and J shed 2 bases, with 19 bases lying between them. This CDR3 comprises 17 residues. Germline V gene data show CDR1 as SGHRS and CDR2 as YFSETQ. CDR3 DNA: TGCGCCAGCAGCCTCATTAGCGGAGCCGCGACCTACAATGAGCAGTTCTTC. It codes for CASSLISGAATYNEQFF.

The genes are TRBV7-9 and TRBJ1-6; no clear D gene. The CDR3 contains 12 residues. The V end was cut by 3 bases, the J end by 14 bases, with 11 bases between. CDR1 is SEHNR, CDR2 FQNEAQ, per germline (reference sequence). The CDR3: CASSLGVGALHF. Written as DNA, the CDR3 is TGTGCCAGCAGCTTGGGAGTCGGGGCCCTCCACTTT.

V gene TRBV19 combines with J gene TRBJ1-1; possible D gene TRBD1, 6 bases. V lost 6 bases to trimming and J lost 6 bases, with 14 bases between them. Germline CDR1 reads LNHDA; CDR2 reads SQIVND (reference sequence). The CDR3 is made up of 13 amino acids. The CDR3 DNA reads TGTGCCAGTAGACCACAGGGACGCGCTGAAGCTTTCTTT. Translated: CASRPQGRAEAFF.

The chain joins TRBV3-1 (or the pseudogene TRBV3-2) to TRBJ1-5; D ambiguous. CDR1 is LGHDT and CDR2 is YNNKEL in the germline V gene (reference sequence). V lost 0 bases, J lost 9 bases, and 12 bases lay in between. The CDR3 covers 14 residues. The CDR3 DNA reads TGTGCCAGCAGCCAAGATACCGTGGGCGTGCCCCAGCATTTT. Its protein is CASSQDTVGVPQHF.

The chain combines TRBV7-2 with TRBJ2-7; 11 nucleotides align to TRBD2. CDR3 length: 14 amino acids. CDR1 and CDR2 from the germline V gene are SGHTA and FQGNSA. The V and J ends lost 5 bases and 3 bases, in that order; junction bases with no gene match: 3. The CDR3 region has the DNA TGTGCCAGCAGCAGCACTAGCGGGAGCTACGAGCAGTACTTC. This codes for CASSSTSGSYEQYF.

The chain is built from TRBV4-1 and TRBJ1-1; D is perhaps TRBD1 (5 bases). Germline V CDR1 and CDR2: MGHRA, YSYEKL. The CDR3 sequence is 16 residues long. Trimming left V 3 bases short and J 5 bases short, with 19 bases between. This CDR3 is CASSQVLSYTGTEAFF. CDR3 in DNA: TGCGCCAGCAGCCAGGTATTGTCCTATACAGGAACTGAAGCTTTCTTT.

The chain joins TRBV3-1 (or the pseudogene TRBV3-2) to TRBJ2-7; 8 nucleotides agree with TRBD1. Germline-derived CDR1 and CDR2 are LGHDT and YNNKEL (reference sequence). The CDR3 loop spans 13 amino acids. The ends lost 8 bases at V and 4 bases at J; junction bases unmatched: 7. The CDR3 DNA reads as TGTGCCAGCGGCCCGGGGACAGGATACGAGCAGTACTTC. It yields the protein CASGPGTGYEQYF.

This clone was detected once. The chain uses TRBV5-4 and TRBJ2-3; D not resolved. This CDR3 has 15 amino acids. V lost 7 bases to trimming and J lost 2 bases, with 17 bases between them. Germline V CDR1 and CDR2: SGHNT, YYREEE (reference sequence). The CDR3 nucleotides are TGTGCCAGCTCGCCAGATAGCCCCACCACAGATACGCAGTATTTT. Protein: CASSPDSPTTDTQYF.

V and J are TRBV12-3 or TRBV12-4 and TRBJ2-1; D gene uncertain. V lost 6 bases to trimming and J lost 12 bases, with 12 bases between them. This CDR3 contains 11 residues. This chain's CDR3 is CASSLYGGQFF. CDR3 coding DNA: TGTGCCAGCAGCCTTTATGGCGGGCAGTTCTTC.

The CDR3 nucleotides are TGTGCCAGCAGCCGACAGGTCCGCTACAATGAGCAGTTCTTC. Residues: CASSRQVRYNEQFF. V gene TRBV5-6 combines with J gene TRBJ2-1; possible D gene TRBD1, 6 bases. The CDR3 has 14 residues. The V end lost 4 bases, the J end lost 3 bases, and 11 bases lay between the germline ends. Germline-derived CDR1 and CDR2 are SGHDT and YYEEEE.

Points on this clone: The junction and the germline gene differ at one end; a read error may be behind it. The chain recombines TRBV7-7 with TRBJ2-3; TRBD1 is a possible D gene (5 bases). Germline V gives CDR1 SSHAT, CDR2 FNYEAQ (reference sequence). CDR3 size: 13 residues. In DNA form, the CDR3 reads TGTGCTAGCAGCCCCTCAGGGCTGGATACGCAGTATTTT. Translated, it gives CASSPSGLDTQYF.

This clone was seen once. V is TRBV12-1 and J is TRBJ2-7; TRBD1 reflects the table's D call only, with no check against the DNA. TRBV12-1 is tagged as a pseudogene. The CDR3 loop spans 14 amino acids. CDR3 in amino acids: CASSWDTGIYEQYF. DNA of the CDR3: TGTGCCAGCAGCTGGGACACCGGAATCTACGAGCAGTACTTC.

V and J are TRBV5-6 and TRBJ2-1; 12 nucleotides align to TRBD2. J lost 8 bases, V lost 0 bases, and 12 bases had no gene match. CDR3 length equals 18 residues. CDR1 is SGHDT and CDR2 is YYEEEE in the germline V gene. CDR3 sequence: CASSLVRLAGESSHEQFF. The CDR3 bases are TGTGCCAGCAGCTTGGTTAGACTAGCGGGAGAATCCTCCCATGAGCAGTTCTTC. The full variable domain, its missing parts supplied by reference TRBV5-6 and TRBJ2-1, is DAGVTQSPTHLIKTRGQQVTLRCSPKSGHDTVSWYQQALGQGPQFIFQYYEEEERQRGNFPDRFSGHQFPNYSSELNVNALLLGDSALYLCASSLVRLAGESSHEQFFGPGTRLTVL.

The chain is built from TRBV19 and TRBJ2-3, with 7 bases aligning to TRBD1. Looked up from germline, CDR1 is LNHDA and CDR2 is SQIVND (reference sequence). Losses at the gene ends were 3 bases for V and 3 bases for J; bases not matched to a gene: 6. The CDR3 contains 15 residues. This CDR3 is CASSILMTGTDTQYF. The CDR3 coding sequence is TGTGCCAGTAGTATCCTAATGACAGGGACAGATACGCAGTATTTT.

The chain is built from TRBV5-4 and TRBJ1-1; D is ambiguous. The germline CDR1 and CDR2 sequences are SGHNT and YYREEE (reference sequence). The CDR3 totals 15 residues. V was trimmed by 0 bases and J by 6 bases, leaving 15 bases between them. The CDR3 coding sequence is TGTGCCAGCAGCTTGGGGTCAGGAGGTCGCGCTGAAGCTTTCTTT. It encodes CASSLGSGGRAEAFF.

This chain uses TRBV19 with TRBJ2-3, with TRBD2 matching 15 bases. J was trimmed by 1 base and V by 9 bases; bases with no gene match: 8. Germline assignment: CDR1 LNHDA and CDR2 SQIVND (reference sequence). CDR3 length: 17 amino acids. CDR3 DNA: TGTGCCAGCACTAGGACTAGCGGGAGGGTGGGCACAGATACGCAGTATTTT. Amino acids: CASTRTSGRVGTDTQYF. The whole variable domain, filled in from reference TRBV19 and TRBJ2-3, reads DGGITQSPKYLFRKEGQNVTLSCEQNLNHDAMYWYRQDPGQGLRLIYYSQIVNDFQKGDIAEGYSVSREKKESFPLTVTSAQKNPTAFYLCASTRTSGRVGTDTQYFGPGTRLTVL.

The V and J genes are TRBV21-1 and TRBJ2-7; TRBD1 is the table's D call and was not checked against the DNA. TRBV21-1 is labeled a pseudogene. There are 16 residues in the CDR3. This CDR3 reads CASSNKRDRGLYEQYF. As DNA, the CDR3 is TGTGCCAGCAGCAACAAACGGGACAGGGGGCTCTACGAGCAGTACTTC.

The rearrangement uses TRBV11-1 and TRBJ2-3; 9 bases map to TRBD1. V gave up 4 bases and J gave up 4 bases; unmatched junction bases: 6. Germline V gene data show CDR1 as SGHAT and CDR2 as FQDESV (reference sequence). CDR3 size: 15 residues. For the CDR3, the DNA is TGTGCCAGCAGCTCACAGGACAGGGGAGCAGATACGCAGTATTTT. Its translation: CASSSQDRGADTQYF.